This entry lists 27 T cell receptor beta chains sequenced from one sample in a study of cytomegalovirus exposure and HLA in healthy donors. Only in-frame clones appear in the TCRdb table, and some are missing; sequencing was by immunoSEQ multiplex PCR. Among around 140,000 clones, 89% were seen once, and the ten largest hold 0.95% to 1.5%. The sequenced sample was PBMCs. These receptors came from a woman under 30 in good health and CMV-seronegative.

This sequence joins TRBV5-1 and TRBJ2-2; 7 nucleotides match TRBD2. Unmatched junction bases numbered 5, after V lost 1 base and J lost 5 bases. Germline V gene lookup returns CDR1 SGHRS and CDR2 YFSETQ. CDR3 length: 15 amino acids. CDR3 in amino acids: CASSLPRGGTGELFF. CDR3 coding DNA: TGCGCCAGCAGCTTGCCTCGCGGGGGAACCGGGGAGCTGTTTTTT.

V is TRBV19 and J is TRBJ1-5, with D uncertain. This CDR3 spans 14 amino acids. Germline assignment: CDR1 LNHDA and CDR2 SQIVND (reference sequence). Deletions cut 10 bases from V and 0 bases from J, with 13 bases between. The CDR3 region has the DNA TGTGCCACCACTTCGGGATATAGCAATCAGCCCCAGCATTTT. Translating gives CATTSGYSNQPQHF.

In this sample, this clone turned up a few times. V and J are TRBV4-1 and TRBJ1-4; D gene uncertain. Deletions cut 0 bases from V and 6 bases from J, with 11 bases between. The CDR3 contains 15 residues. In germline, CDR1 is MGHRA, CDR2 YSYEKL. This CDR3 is CASSQDEESDEKLFF. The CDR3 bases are TGCGCCAGCAGCCAAGATGAGGAGAGCGATGAAAAACTGTTTTTT.

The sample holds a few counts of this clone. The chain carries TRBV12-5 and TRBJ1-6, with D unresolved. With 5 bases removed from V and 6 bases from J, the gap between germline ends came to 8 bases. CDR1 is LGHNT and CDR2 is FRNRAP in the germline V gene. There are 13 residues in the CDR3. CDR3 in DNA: TGTGCTAGTGGTCTGGCAGGTAATTCACCCCTCCACTTT. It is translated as CASGLAGNSPLHF.

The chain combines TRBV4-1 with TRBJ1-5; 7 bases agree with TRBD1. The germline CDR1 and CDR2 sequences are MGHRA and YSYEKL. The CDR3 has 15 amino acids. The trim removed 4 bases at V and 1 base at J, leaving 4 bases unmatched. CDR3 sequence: CASSPKQGSNQPQHF. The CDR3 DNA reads TGCGCCAGCAGCCCCAAACAGGGGAGCAATCAGCCCCAGCATTTT.

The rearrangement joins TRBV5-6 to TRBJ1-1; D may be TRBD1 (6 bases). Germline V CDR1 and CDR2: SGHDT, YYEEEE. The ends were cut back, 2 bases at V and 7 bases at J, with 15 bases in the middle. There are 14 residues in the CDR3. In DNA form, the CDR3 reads TGTGCCAGCAGCTTTTTTGACAGGCCTATTGAAGCTTTCTTT. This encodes CASSFFDRPIEAFF. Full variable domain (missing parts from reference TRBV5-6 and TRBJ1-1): DAGVTQSPTHLIKTRGQQVTLRCSPKSGHDTVSWYQQALGQGPQFIFQYYEEEERQRGNFPDRFSGHQFPNYSSELNVNALLLGDSALYLCASSFFDRPIEAFFGQGTRLTVV.

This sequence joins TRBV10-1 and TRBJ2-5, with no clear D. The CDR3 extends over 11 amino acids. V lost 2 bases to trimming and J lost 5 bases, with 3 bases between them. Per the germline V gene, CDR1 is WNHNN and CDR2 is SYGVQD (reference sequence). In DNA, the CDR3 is TGCGCCAGCAGTGAGGGCGAGACCCAGTACTTC. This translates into CASSEGETQYF.

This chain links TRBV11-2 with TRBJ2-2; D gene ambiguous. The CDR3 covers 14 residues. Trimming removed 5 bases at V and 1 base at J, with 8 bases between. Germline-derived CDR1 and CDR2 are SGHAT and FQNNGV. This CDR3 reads CASSLSVNTGELFF. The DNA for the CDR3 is TGTGCCAGCAGCCTATCCGTGAACACCGGGGAGCTGTTTTTT.

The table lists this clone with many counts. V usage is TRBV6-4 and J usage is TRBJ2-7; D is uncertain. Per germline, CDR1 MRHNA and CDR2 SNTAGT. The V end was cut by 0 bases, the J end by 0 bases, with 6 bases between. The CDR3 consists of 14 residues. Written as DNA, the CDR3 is TGTGCCAGCAGTGACTCGGCCGACTCCTACGAGCAGTACTTC. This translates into CASSDSADSYEQYF.

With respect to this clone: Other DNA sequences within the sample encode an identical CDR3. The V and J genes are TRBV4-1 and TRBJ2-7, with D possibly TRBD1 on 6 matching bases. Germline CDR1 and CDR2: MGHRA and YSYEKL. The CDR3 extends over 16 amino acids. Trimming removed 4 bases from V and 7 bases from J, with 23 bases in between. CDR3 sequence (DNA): TGCGCCAGCAGCCTAACCTACAGGGTGGTATTGGAGGAGCAGTACTTC. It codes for CASSLTYRVVLEEQYF.

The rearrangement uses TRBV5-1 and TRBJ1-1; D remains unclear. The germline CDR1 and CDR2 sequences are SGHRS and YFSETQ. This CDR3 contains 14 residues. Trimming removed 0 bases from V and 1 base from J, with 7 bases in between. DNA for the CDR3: TGCGCCAGCAGCTTGGCCTGGCAGAACACTGAAGCTTTCTTT. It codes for CASSLAWQNTEAFF.

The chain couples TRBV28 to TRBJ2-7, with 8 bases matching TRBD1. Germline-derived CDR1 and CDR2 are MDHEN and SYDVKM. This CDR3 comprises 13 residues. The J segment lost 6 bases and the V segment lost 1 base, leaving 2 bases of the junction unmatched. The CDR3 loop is CASSLLGTGEQYF. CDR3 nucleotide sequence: TGTGCCAGCAGTTTATTGGGGACAGGCGAGCAGTACTTC.

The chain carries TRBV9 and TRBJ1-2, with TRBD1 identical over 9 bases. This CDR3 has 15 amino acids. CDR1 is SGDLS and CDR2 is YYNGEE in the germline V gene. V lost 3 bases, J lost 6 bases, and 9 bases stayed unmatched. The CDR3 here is CASSAEWDRVHGYTF. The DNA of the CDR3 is TGTGCCAGCAGCGCCGAGTGGGACAGGGTTCATGGCTACACCTTC.

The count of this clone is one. DNA for the CDR3: TGCGCCAGCAGCGCCGGACTGACGAACAATGAGCAGTTCTTC. It yields the protein CASSAGLTNNEQFF. The genes are TRBV5-1 and TRBJ2-1; TRBD2 is a possible D gene (5 bases). The CDR3 length is 14 residues. Trimming stripped 4 bases from V and 5 bases from J, with 13 bases between. CDR1 and CDR2 (germline): SGHRS, YFSETQ.

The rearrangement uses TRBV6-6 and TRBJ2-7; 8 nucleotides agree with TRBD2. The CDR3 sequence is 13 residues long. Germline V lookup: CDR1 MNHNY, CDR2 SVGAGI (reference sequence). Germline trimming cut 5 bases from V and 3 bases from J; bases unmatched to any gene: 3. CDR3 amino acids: CASSKTSGYEQYF. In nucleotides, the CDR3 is TGTGCCAGCAGTAAAACTAGCGGCTACGAGCAGTACTTC.

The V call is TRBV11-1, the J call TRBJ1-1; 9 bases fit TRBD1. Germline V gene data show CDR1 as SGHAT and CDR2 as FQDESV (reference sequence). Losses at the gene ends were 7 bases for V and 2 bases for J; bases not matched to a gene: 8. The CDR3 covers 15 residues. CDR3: CASTLPGQGNTEAFF. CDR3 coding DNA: TGTGCCAGCACCCTTCCGGGACAGGGTAACACTGAAGCTTTCTTT.

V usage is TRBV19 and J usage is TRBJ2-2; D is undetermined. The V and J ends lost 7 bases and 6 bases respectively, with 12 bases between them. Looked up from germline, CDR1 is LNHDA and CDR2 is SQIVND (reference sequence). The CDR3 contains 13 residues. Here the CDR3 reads CASTLGGSGELFF. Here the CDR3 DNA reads TGTGCCAGTACCCTAGGTGGTTCCGGGGAGCTGTTTTTT.

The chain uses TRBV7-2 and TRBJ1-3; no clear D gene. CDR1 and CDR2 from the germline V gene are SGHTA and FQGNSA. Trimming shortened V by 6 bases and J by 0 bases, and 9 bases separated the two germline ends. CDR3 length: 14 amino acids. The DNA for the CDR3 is TGTGCCAGCAGTGTCCAATCCTCTGGAAACACCATATATTTT. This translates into CASSVQSSGNTIYF.

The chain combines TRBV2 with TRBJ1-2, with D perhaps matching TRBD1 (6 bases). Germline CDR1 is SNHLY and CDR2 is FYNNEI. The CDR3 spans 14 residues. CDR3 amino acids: CAAVNRDPLDGYTF. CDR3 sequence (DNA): TGTGCTGCGGTGAACAGGGACCCTCTTGATGGCTACACCTTC.

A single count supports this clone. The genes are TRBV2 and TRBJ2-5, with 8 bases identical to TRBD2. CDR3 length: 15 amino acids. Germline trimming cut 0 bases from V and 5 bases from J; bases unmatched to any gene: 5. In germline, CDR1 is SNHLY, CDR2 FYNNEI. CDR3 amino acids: CASSEALGRGETQYF. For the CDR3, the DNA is TGTGCCAGCAGTGAAGCGCTCGGGAGGGGGGAGACCCAGTACTTC.

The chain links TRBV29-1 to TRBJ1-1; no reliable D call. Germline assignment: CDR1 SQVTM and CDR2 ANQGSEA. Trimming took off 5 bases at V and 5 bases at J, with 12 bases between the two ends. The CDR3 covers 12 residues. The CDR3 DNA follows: TGCAGCGTTATTCCCCAGATTACTGAAGCTTTCTTT. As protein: CSVIPQITEAFF.

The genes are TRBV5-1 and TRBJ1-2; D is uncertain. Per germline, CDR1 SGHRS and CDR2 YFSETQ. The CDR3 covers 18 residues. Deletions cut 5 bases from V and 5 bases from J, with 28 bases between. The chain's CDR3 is CASRSLRAGVGYLYGYTF. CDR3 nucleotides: TGCGCCAGCAGGTCCTTGAGGGCCGGGGTTGGGTACCTTTATGGCTACACCTTC.

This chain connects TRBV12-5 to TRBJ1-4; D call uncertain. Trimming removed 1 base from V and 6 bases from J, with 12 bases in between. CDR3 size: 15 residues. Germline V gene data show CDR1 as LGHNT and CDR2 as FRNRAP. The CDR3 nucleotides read TGTGCTAGTGGTTTGGGGGCGGGGTTGGATGAAAAACTGTTTTTT. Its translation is CASGLGAGLDEKLFF.

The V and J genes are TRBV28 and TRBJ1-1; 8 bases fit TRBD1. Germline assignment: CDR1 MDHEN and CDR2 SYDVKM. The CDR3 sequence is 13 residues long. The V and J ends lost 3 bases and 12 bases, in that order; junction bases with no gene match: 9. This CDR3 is CASSLGQVGRSFF. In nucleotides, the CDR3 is TGTGCCAGCAGTTTGGGACAGGTCGGTAGGTCTTTCTTT.

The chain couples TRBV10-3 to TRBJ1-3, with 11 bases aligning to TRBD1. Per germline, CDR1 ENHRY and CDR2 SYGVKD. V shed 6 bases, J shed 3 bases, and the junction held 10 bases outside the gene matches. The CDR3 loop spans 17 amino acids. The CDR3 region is CAIRASSGQGVGNTIYF. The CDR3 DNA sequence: TGTGCCATCAGGGCCTCCTCGGGACAGGGGGTTGGAAACACCATATATTTT.

The CDR3 here is CASSMAGAGRAIPLHF. The CDR3 DNA reads TGTGCCAGCAGCATGGCGGGGGCAGGCAGGGCTATACCCCTCCACTTT. This chain uses TRBV27 with TRBJ1-6; TRBD1 is a possible D gene (6 bases). The CDR3 has 16 residues. Trimming pared 6 bases from V and 12 bases from J, leaving 24 bases between. CDR1 is MNHEY, CDR2 SMNVEV, per germline (reference sequence).

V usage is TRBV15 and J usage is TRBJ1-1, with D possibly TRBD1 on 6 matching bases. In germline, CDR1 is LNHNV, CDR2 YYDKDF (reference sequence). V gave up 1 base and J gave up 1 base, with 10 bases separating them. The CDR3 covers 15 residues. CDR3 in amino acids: CATSRVGGPNTEAFF. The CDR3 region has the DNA TGTGCCACCAGCAGAGTGGGGGGGCCGAACACTGAAGCTTTCTTT.